This T cell receptor (beta chain) was profiled in a study of T cells in Graves' hyperthyroidism and ophthalmopathy. This clonotype was detected a few times. Amplified regions were TCR beta CDR3 sequences from RNA transcripts. The HTBI primer set served for first-round RT-PCR of the TCR CDR3. Using its own MiXCR run on the multiplex PCR reads, TCRdb lists one record per CDR3 protein. The data show about 700,000 distinct CDR3 sequences, roughly 15% seen once. Graves' hyperthyroidism is called stable when ophthalmopathy does not progress within 18 months. The germline V and J ends were trimmed by 5 bases and 0 bases, with 13 bases remaining between them. Germline CDR1 is SEHNR and CDR2 is FQNEAQ (reference sequence). This CDR3 has 15 amino acids.

The sequenced sample was blood. The receptor was derived from a woman between 18 and 29 years old with Graves' hyperthyroidism. The chain has TRBV7-9 and TRBJ1-1; D may be TRBD1 (6 bases). As DNA, the CDR3 is TGTGCCAGCAGCCTACAGGGCGGCTTGAACACTGAAGCTTTCTTT. Protein sequence: CASSLQGGLNTEAFF. The full variable domain, in which reference TRBV7-9 and TRBJ1-1 provide the parts outside the CDR3, is DTGVSQNPRHKITKRGQNVTFRCDPISEHNRLYWYRQTLGQGPEFLTYFQNEAQLEKSRLLSDRFSAERPKGSFSTLEIQRTEQGDSAMYLCASSLQGGLNTEAFFGQGTRLTVV.